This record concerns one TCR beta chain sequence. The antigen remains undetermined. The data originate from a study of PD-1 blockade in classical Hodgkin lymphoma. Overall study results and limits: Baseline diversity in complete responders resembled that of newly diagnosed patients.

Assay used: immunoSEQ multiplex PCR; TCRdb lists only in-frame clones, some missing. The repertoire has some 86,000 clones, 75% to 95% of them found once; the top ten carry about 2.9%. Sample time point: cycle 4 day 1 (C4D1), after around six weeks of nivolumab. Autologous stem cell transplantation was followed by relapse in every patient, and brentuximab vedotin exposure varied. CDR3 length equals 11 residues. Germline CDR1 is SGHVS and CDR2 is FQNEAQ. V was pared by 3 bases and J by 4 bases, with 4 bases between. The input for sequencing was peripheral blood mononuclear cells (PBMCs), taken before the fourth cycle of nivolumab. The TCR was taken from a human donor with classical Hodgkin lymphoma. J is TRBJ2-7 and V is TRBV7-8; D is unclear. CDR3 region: CASSLHYEQYF. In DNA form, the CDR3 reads TGTGCCAGCAGCTTGCATTACGAGCAGTACTTC.